This T cell receptor (beta chain) comes out of a study of T cell responses to AZD1222 COVID-19 vaccine. General study points: Increased Spike-specific TCR breadth and depth were observed after two AZD1222 doses. Dominant CD4 TCR responses targeted spike regions 160-218 and 743-854. Nearly half of spike-specific TCRs reportedly target unmutated variant regions.

Libraries were prepared by immunoSEQ multiplex PCR; TCRdb keeps only in-frame clonotypes and omits some of them. Of approximately 190,000 clones listed, approximately 92% are singletons. Points on this clone: Its matching antigen is unknown.

The CDR3 covers 18 residues. Trimming removed 0 bases from V and 8 bases from J, with 22 bases in between. The germline V gene encodes CDR1 LGHNT and CDR2 FRNRAP. This rearrangement joins TRBV12-5 to TRBJ1-4; tentative D call: TRBD1 (5 bases). The sequence derives from an adult in good health. The starting material was peripheral blood, obtained on day 0 of AZD1222 vaccination. CDR3 DNA sequence: TGTGCTAGTGGTTTGGTACAGGCAGGGTCCAGAATAGGCGAAAAACTGTTTTTT. Its translation: CASGLVQAGSRIGEKLFF.